Below are 23 T cell receptor beta chains sequenced from a single sample in a study of lymphopenia after photon versus proton radiotherapy. Clones were sequenced by immunoSEQ multiplex PCR, and TCRdb holds only the in-frame ones, with some missing. The sample lists 60,000 to 75,000 clones, approximately 90% occurring once. The sequences come from peripheral blood, collected from a patient treated with proton-based radiotherapy. The source is an elderly man with esophageal cancer.

This clone was detected once. The rearrangement joins TRBV7-2 to TRBJ2-7; 9 bases are a match to TRBD1. With 3 bases clipped from V and 4 bases from J, the junction kept 7 bases outside the gene matches. Germline V gene data show CDR1 as SGHTA and CDR2 as FQGNSA. This CDR3 is built from 15 residues. CDR3 loop: CASSFSPGQGYEQYF. The DNA for the CDR3 is TGTGCCAGCAGCTTCAGCCCGGGACAGGGATACGAGCAGTACTTC.

This sequence joins TRBV27 and TRBJ2-2; D call uncertain. This CDR3 has 13 amino acids. The V end lost 5 bases, the J end lost 3 bases, and 7 bases lay between the germline ends. Germline CDR1 MNHEY, CDR2 SMNVEV (reference sequence). The CDR3 region has the DNA TGTGCCAGCAGTCTTATGGACACCGGGGAGCTGTTTTTT. It yields the protein CASSLMDTGELFF.

The V gene is TRBV7-9, the J gene TRBJ2-7, with D perhaps TRBD1 (5 bases). In germline, CDR1 is SEHNR, CDR2 FQNEAQ (reference sequence). Trimming cost V 5 bases and J 3 bases, with 11 bases left between them. The CDR3 length is 13 residues. The CDR3, as DNA: TGTGCCAGCAGCCCCAGGGATTTCTACGAGCAGTACTTC. Protein sequence: CASSPRDFYEQYF.

J is TRBJ2-1 and V is TRBV5-1; possibly TRBD2 for D (5 bases). Germline lookup yields CDR1 SGHRS and CDR2 YFSETQ. The CDR3 is 13 residues long. The ends were cut back, 7 bases at V and 9 bases at J, with 17 bases in the middle. This chain's CDR3 is CASSGPEGGEQFF. The CDR3 DNA follows: TGCGCCAGCTCGGGTCCAGAGGGCGGTGAGCAGTTCTTC. The entire variable domain, with the rest obtained from reference TRBV5-1 and TRBJ2-1, is as follows: KAGVTQTPRYLIKTRGQQVTLSCSPISGHRSVSWYQQTPGQGLQFLFEYFSETQRNKGNFPGRFSGRQFSNSRSEMNVSTLELGDSALYLCASSGPEGGEQFFGPGTRLTVL.

The chain carries TRBV11-2 and TRBJ2-1; maybe TRBD1 (7 bases). The germline gives CDR1 SGHAT, CDR2 FQNNGV. Trimming took off 2 bases at V and 4 bases at J, with 21 bases between the two ends. The CDR3 loop spans 18 amino acids. CDR3 bases: TGTGCCAGCAGCTTAATGGGTTTGGGGGCAGGGGGGTACAATGAGCAGTTCTTC. Translating it yields CASSLMGLGAGGYNEQFF.

V gene TRBV2 combines with J gene TRBJ2-3; the match to TRBD2 covers 13 bases. Per the germline V gene, CDR1 is SNHLY and CDR2 is FYNNEI. The trim removed 8 bases at V and 1 base at J, leaving 0 bases unmatched. This CDR3 comprises 14 residues. The CDR3 spells CASGLAGGTDTQYF. The CDR3 nucleotides read TGTGCCAGCGGACTAGCGGGAGGCACAGATACGCAGTATTTT. Full variable domain (missing parts from reference TRBV2 and TRBJ2-3): EPEVTQTPSHQVTQMGQEVILRCVPISNHLYFYWYRQILGQKVEFLVSFYNNEISEKSEIFDDQFSVERPDGSNFTLKIRSTKLEDSAMYFCASGLAGGTDTQYFGPGTRLTVL.

The gene calls are TRBV6-1 and TRBJ2-3; D remains unclear. Germline assignment: CDR1 MNHNS and CDR2 SASEGT. V lost 6 bases and J lost 7, with 14 bases in between. The CDR3 contains 13 residues. The CDR3 reads CASRAQQPHTQYF. The DNA for the CDR3 is TGTGCCAGCAGGGCCCAACAGCCGCATACGCAGTATTTT.

The chain links TRBV10-1 to TRBJ1-1; the D is unclear. Germline V gives CDR1 WNHNN, CDR2 SYGVQD (reference sequence). The CDR3 consists of 13 residues. The V gene lost 7 bases and the J gene lost 3 bases, with 12 bases spanning the gap. This CDR3 reads CASMRSWDTEAFF. The CDR3 DNA reads TGCGCCAGCATGAGGTCCTGGGACACTGAAGCTTTCTTT.

The chain combines TRBV4-2 with TRBJ2-3; 12 bases are shared with TRBD2. The trim removed 0 bases at V and 4 bases at J, leaving 5 bases unmatched. The CDR3 loop spans 17 amino acids. CDR1 is LGHNA and CDR2 is YNFKEQ in the germline V gene. CDR3 in amino acids: CASSQDPLAGGPDTQYF. The CDR3 DNA reads as TGTGCCAGCAGCCAAGACCCCCTAGCGGGGGGGCCAGATACGCAGTATTTT.

The chain has TRBV30 and TRBJ1-1; weak D call: TRBD1 (6 bases). The V and J ends lost 3 bases and 1 base respectively, with 15 bases between them. CDR3 size: 15 residues. CDR1 and CDR2 (germline): GTSNPN, SVGIG (reference sequence). CDR3 sequence reads: CAWRSLGRGNTEAFF. The CDR3 DNA is TGTGCCTGGAGATCATTGGGCAGGGGGAACACTGAAGCTTTCTTT.

V usage is TRBV4-3 and J usage is TRBJ2-6; D is unclear. CDR1 is LGHNA, CDR2 YSLEER, per germline. There are 15 residues in the CDR3. Trimming shortened V by 0 bases and J by 4 bases, and 7 bases separated the two germline ends. The CDR3 loop is CASSQDRTGANVLTF. The CDR3 DNA follows: TGCGCCAGCAGCCAAGATAGGACCGGGGCCAACGTCCTGACTTTC.

The V call is TRBV6-6, the J call TRBJ1-1, with D possibly being TRBD1 (6 bases). Germline CDR1 is MNHNY and CDR2 is SVGAGI (reference sequence). CDR3 length: 14 residues. Deletions cut 4 bases from V and 8 bases from J, with 17 bases between. CDR3 bases: TGTGCCAGCAGTTTTTCAAATCAGGGGACGGAAGCTTTCTTT. Translating gives CASSFSNQGTEAFF.

The genes are TRBV5-6 and TRBJ2-1; 7 bases fit TRBD1. The junction had 6 bases not matched to a gene; V was cut back by 1 base and J by 11 bases. This CDR3 has 13 amino acids. The germline V gene has CDR1 SGHDT and CDR2 YYEEEE. CDR3 coding DNA: TGTGCCAGCAGCTTGTCACAGGGGAGCAAGCAGTTCTTC. Protein sequence: CASSLSQGSKQFF. Complete variable domain (other parts from reference TRBV5-6 and TRBJ2-1): DAGVTQSPTHLIKTRGQQVTLRCSPKSGHDTVSWYQQALGQGPQFIFQYYEEEERQRGNFPDRFSGHQFPNYSSELNVNALLLGDSALYLCASSLSQGSKQFFGPGTRLTVL.

This chain uses TRBV5-6 with TRBJ1-1; D gene ambiguous. The CDR3 has 13 amino acids. Germline V gives CDR1 SGHDT, CDR2 YYEEEE. Trimming pared 2 bases from V and 0 bases from J, leaving 5 bases between. The DNA of the CDR3 is TGTGCCAGCAGCTTAACTCTGAACACTGAAGCTTTCTTT. Amino acids: CASSLTLNTEAFF.

The chain has TRBV15 and TRBJ2-7, with TRBD1 matching over 12 bases. CDR1 is LNHNV, CDR2 YYDKDF, per germline (reference sequence). The CDR3 consists of 15 residues. V was pared by 8 bases and J by 6 bases, with 11 bases of the junction left unmatched. CDR3 loop: CATRAAGTGGSEQYF. In nucleotides, the CDR3 is TGTGCCACCCGGGCAGCCGGGACAGGGGGCTCCGAGCAGTACTTC.

The V call is TRBV7-9, the J call TRBJ1-2, with D perhaps TRBD1 (6 bases). V lost 3 bases and J lost 4, with 12 bases in between. This CDR3 is 14 amino acids long. The germline CDR1 and CDR2 sequences are SEHNR and FQNEAQ (reference sequence). DNA for the CDR3: TGTGCCAGCAGCTTTGCGGGGGCCCGCTATGGCTACACCTTC. Residues: CASSFAGARYGYTF.

This clone was detected only once. CDR3: CASSFSGANTEAFF. In nucleotides, the CDR3 is TGTGCCAGCAGCTTTTCCGGGGCGAACACTGAAGCTTTCTTT. The chain combines TRBV7-2 with TRBJ1-1; TRBD1 is a possible D gene (5 bases). Trimming shortened V by 3 bases and J by 1 base, and 9 bases separated the two germline ends. This CDR3 region has 14 residues. The germline CDR1 and CDR2 sequences are SGHTA and FQGNSA. The entire variable domain, with the rest obtained from reference TRBV7-2 and TRBJ1-1, is as follows: GAGVSQSPSNKVTEKGKDVELRCDPISGHTALYWYRQSLGQGLEFLIYFQGNSAPDKSGLPSDRFSAERTGGSVSTLTIQRTQQEDSAVYLCASSFSGANTEAFFGQGTRLTVV.

The table lists this clone with a count of one. The chain employs TRBV7-8 and TRBJ2-5; D possibly corresponds to TRBD1 (5 bases). This CDR3 is built from 12 residues. Between the trimmed V and J ends, which lost 5 bases and 4 bases, there was a span of 8 bases. The germline V gene encodes CDR1 SGHVS and CDR2 FQNEAQ. The CDR3 DNA sequence: TGTGCCAGCAGCCAGGGTCGAGAGACCCAGTACTTC. Protein sequence: CASSQGRETQYF.

This chain links TRBV27 with TRBJ1-2, with 12 positions matching TRBD1. The CDR3 consists of 15 residues. With 5 bases clipped from V and 7 bases from J, the junction kept 8 bases outside the gene matches. Germline values: CDR1 MNHEY, CDR2 SMNVEV (reference sequence). The CDR3 DNA sequence: TGTGCCAGCAGTCCCGCGGGACAGGGGGCGGGTGGCTACACCTTC. It encodes CASSPAGQGAGGYTF.

The rearrangement links TRBV5-6 to TRBJ2-3; TRBD2 is a possible D gene (6 bases). V was clipped by 4 bases and J by 6 bases, with 12 bases between them. The CDR3 has 13 amino acids. The germline V gene encodes CDR1 SGHDT and CDR2 YYEEEE. CDR3 sequence (DNA): TGTGCCAGCAGCCCGACTAGTTGGGATACGCAGTATTTT. It translates to CASSPTSWDTQYF.

This chain links TRBV5-1 with TRBJ1-1, with D unresolved. With 1 base removed from V and 1 base from J, the gap between germline ends came to 8 bases. This CDR3 has 14 residues. CDR1 is SGHRS and CDR2 is YFSETQ in the germline V gene. CDR3 sequence reads: CASSLTHGNTEAFF. The CDR3 coding sequence is TGCGCCAGCAGCTTGACGCACGGGAACACTGAAGCTTTCTTT.

This clone turned up a few times. The rearrangement joins TRBV7-9 to TRBJ2-3; D might be TRBD1 (5 bases). The germline gives CDR1 SEHNR, CDR2 FQNEAQ (reference sequence). Between the trimmed V and J ends, which lost 5 bases and 4 bases, there was a span of 10 bases. The CDR3 sequence is 13 residues long. The CDR3 sequence: CASSPRGPDTQYF. The CDR3 DNA is TGTGCCAGCAGCCCAAGGGGTCCAGATACGCAGTATTTT.

J is TRBJ2-5 and V is TRBV5-1; 7 bases fit TRBD2. Germline CDR1 reads SGHRS; CDR2 reads YFSETQ. The CDR3 loop spans 15 amino acids. Unmatched junction bases numbered 9, after V lost 3 bases and J lost 4 bases. This CDR3 reads CASSSWIGEGETQYF. Written as DNA, the CDR3 is TGCGCCAGCAGCTCTTGGATCGGGGAGGGAGAGACCCAGTACTTC.